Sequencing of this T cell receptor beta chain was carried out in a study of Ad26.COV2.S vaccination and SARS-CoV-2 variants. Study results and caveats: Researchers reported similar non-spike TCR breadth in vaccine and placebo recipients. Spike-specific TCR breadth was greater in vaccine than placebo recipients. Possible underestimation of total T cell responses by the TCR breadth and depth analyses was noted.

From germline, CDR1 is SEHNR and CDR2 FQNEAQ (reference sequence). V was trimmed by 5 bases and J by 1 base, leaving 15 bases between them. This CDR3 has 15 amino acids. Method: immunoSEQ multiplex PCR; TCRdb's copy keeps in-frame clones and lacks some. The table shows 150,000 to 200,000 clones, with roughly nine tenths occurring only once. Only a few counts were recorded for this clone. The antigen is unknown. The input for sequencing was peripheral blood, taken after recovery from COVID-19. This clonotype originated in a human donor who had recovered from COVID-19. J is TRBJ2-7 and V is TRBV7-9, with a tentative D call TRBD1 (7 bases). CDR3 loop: CASSRGQGGSYEQYF. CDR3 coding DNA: TGTGCCAGCAGCCGGGGGCAGGGGGGATCCTACGAGCAGTACTTC.